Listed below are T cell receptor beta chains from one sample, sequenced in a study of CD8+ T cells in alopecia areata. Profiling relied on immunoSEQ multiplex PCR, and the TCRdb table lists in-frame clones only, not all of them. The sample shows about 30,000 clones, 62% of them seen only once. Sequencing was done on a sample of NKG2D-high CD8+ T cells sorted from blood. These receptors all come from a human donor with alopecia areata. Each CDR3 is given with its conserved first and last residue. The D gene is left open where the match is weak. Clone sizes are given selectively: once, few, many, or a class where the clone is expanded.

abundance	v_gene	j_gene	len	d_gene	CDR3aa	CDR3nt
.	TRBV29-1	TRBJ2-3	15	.	CSVEAALRGPDTQYF	TGCAGCGTTGAGGCGGCTTTGCGCGGTCCAGATACGCAGTATTTT
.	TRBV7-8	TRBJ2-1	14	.	CASSFPGGLDEQFF	TGTGCCAGCAGCTTCCCAGGGGGGTTGGATGAGCAGTTCTTC
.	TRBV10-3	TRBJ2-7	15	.	CAISGRRKAYYEQYF	TGTGCCATCAGTGGACGCCGTAAAGCCTACTACGAGCAGTACTTC
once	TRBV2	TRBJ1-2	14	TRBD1	CASSDVTGAYGYTF	TGTGCCAGCAGTGATGTTACAGGGGCCTATGGCTACACCTTC
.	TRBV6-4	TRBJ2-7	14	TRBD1	CASSDAGDSYEQYF	TGTGCCAGCAGTGACGCCGGGGACAGCTACGAGCAGTACTTC
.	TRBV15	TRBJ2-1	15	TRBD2	CATARTGTRDNEQFF	TGTGCCACCGCAAGAACCGGGACTAGAGACAATGAGCAGTTCTTC
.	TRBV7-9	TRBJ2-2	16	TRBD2	CASFHVTSGPAGELFF	TGTGCCAGCTTCCATGTGACTAGCGGACCAGCCGGGGAGCTGTTTTTT
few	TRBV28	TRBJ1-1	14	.	CASTTPGGATEAFF	TGTGCCAGCACCACCCCAGGCGGGGCAACTGAAGCTTTCTTT
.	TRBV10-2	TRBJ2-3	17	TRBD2	CASKIEPGLAGSDTQYF	TGCGCCAGCAAAATCGAACCGGGACTAGCGGGATCAGATACGCAGTATTTT
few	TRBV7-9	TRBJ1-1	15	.	CASSLSQGLDTEAFF	TGTGCCAGCAGCTTATCGCAGGGGTTGGACACTGAAGCTTTCTTT
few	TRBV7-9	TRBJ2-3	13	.	CASSFASSHTQYF	TGTGCCAGCAGCTTTGCGAGCTCCCATACGCAGTATTTT
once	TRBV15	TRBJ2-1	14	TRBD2	CATWASGRRNEQFF	TGTGCCACCTGGGCTAGCGGGAGGCGCAATGAGCAGTTCTTC
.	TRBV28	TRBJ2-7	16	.	CASSTSRRGAPYEQYF	TGTGCCAGCAGTACTTCTCGGAGGGGAGCTCCCTACGAGCAGTACTTC
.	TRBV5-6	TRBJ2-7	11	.	CASSLLGEQYF	TGTGCCAGCAGCTTGCTCGGCGAGCAGTACTTC
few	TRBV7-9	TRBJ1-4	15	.	CASRAYETTNEKLFF	TGTGCCAGCAGAGCTTACGAGACGACTAATGAAAAACTGTTTTTT
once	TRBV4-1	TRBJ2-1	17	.	CASSQGLFGDTYNEQFF	TGCGCCAGCAGCCAAGGTTTATTTGGGGACACCTACAATGAGCAGTTCTTC
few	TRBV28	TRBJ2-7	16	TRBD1	CASSLRRQGLPYEQYF	TGTGCCAGCAGTCTAAGAAGACAGGGGCTGCCCTACGAGCAGTACTTC
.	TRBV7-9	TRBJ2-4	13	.	CASSLDMADIQYF	TGTGCCAGCAGCTTAGACATGGCGGACATTCAGTACTTC
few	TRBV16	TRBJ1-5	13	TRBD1	CASSQGTVQPQHF	TGTGCCAGCAGCCAAGGGACAGTTCAGCCCCAGCATTTT
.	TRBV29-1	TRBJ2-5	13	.	CSVTTELEETQYF	TGCAGCGTTACGACAGAATTAGAAGAGACCCAGTACTTC
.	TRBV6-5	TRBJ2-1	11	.	CASSSRGHQFF	TGTGCCAGCAGTAGCCGGGGCCACCAGTTCTTC
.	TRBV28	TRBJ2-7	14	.	CASSPGEFPYEQYF	TGTGCCAGCAGCCCAGGAGAGTTTCCCTACGAGCAGTACTTC
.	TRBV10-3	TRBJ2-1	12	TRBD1	CAISERGQVGFF	TGTGCCATCAGTGAACGGGGACAGGTTGGGTTCTTC
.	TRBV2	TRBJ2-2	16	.	CASSAAINANTGELFF	TGTGCCAGCAGTGCCGCGATTAACGCGAACACCGGGGAGCTGTTTTTT
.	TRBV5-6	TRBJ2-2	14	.	CASSFVIATGELFF	TGTGCCAGCAGCTTTGTGATCGCCACCGGGGAGCTGTTTTTT
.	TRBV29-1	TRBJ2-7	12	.	CSVVWYNYEQYF	TGCAGCGTTGTCTGGTACAACTACGAGCAGTACTTC
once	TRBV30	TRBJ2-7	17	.	CAWSGTQGTVSSYEQYF	TGTGCCTGGAGCGGAACGCAAGGGACGGTCAGCTCCTACGAGCAGTACTTC
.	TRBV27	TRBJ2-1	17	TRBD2	CASSGVSGEISAIEQFF	TGTGCCAGCAGTGGGGTTAGCGGGGAGATCTCGGCTATTGAGCAGTTCTTC
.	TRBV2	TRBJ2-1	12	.	CASRGRNNEQFF	TGTGCCAGCCGTGGGCGAAACAATGAGCAGTTCTTC
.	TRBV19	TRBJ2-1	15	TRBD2	CASSIVLAGDNEQFF	TGTGCCAGTAGTATCGTTCTAGCGGGAGACAATGAGCAGTTCTTC
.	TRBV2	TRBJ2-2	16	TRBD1	CASSEPGTGSAGELFF	TGTGCCAGCAGTGAACCCGGGACAGGTTCCGCCGGGGAGCTGTTTTTT
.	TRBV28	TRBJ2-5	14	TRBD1	CASRKRTGRETQYF	TGTGCCAGCAGAAAAAGGACAGGGCGAGAGACCCAGTACTTC
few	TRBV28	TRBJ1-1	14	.	CASSLVTLNTEAFF	TGTGCCAGCAGTTTAGTGACACTTAACACTGAAGCTTTCTTT
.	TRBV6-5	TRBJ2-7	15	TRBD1	CASSYGTGSSYEQYF	TGTGCCAGCAGTTACGGGACAGGTAGCTCCTACGAGCAGTACTTC
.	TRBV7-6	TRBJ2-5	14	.	CASSFGGGEETQYF	TGTGCCAGCAGCTTTGGTGGAGGGGAAGAGACCCAGTACTTC
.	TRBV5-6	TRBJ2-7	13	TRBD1	CASSWTGSYEQYF	TGTGCCAGCAGCTGGACAGGATCCTACGAGCAGTACTTC
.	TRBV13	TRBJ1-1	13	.	CASSLAGSQRAFF	TGTGCCAGCAGCTTAGCCGGGTCCCAAAGAGCTTTCTTT
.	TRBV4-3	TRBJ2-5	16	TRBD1	CASSQEWQGASETQYF	TGCGCCAGCAGCCAAGAATGGCAGGGGGCATCTGAGACCCAGTACTTC
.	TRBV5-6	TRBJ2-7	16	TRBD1	CASSLAWDRGEYEQYF	TGTGCCAGCAGCTTGGCCTGGGACAGGGGTGAGTACGAGCAGTACTTC
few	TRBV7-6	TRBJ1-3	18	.	CASSLELPASRSGNTIYF	TGTGCCAGCAGCTTAGAGCTCCCCGCTTCCAGGTCTGGAAACACCATATATTTT
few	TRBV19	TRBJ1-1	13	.	CASSIDLGGEAFF	TGTGCCAGTAGTATAGATCTTGGGGGCGAGGCTTTCTTT
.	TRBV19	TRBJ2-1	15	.	CASSMATLSYNEQFF	TGTGCCAGTAGTATGGCCACTTTATCCTACAATGAGCAGTTCTTC
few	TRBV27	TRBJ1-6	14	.	CASSRGELNSPLHF	TGTGCCAGCAGTCGAGGGGAGCTTAATTCACCCCTCCACTTT
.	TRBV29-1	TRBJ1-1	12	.	CSGSSPNTEAFF	TGCAGCGGGAGTAGTCCGAACACTGAAGCTTTCTTT
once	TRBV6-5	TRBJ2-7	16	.	CASSYSMVPGTYEQYF	TGTGCCAGCAGTTACTCGATGGTGCCAGGCACCTACGAGCAGTACTTC
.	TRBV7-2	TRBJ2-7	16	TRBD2	CASSPVTSASSYEQYF	TGTGCCAGCAGCCCTGTGACTAGCGCAAGCTCCTACGAGCAGTACTTC
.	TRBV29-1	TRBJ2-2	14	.	CSVVWLGGTGELFF	TGCAGCGTTGTTTGGCTGGGAGGTACCGGGGAGCTGTTTTTT
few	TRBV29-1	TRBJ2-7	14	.	CSVAGHKSTYEQYF	TGCAGCGTTGCGGGACACAAATCGACCTACGAGCAGTACTTC
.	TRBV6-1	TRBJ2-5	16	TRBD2	CASSEAGSGGQETQYF	TGTGCCAGCAGTGAAGCGGGTAGCGGGGGACAAGAGACCCAGTACTTC
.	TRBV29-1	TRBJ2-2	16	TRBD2	CSVVSSGGPNTGELFF	TGCAGCGTTGTTTCTAGCGGGGGGCCGAACACCGGGGAGCTGTTTTTT
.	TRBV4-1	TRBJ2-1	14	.	CASSQEVRRNEQFF	TGCGCCAGCAGCCAAGAGGTACGGAGAAATGAGCAGTTCTTC
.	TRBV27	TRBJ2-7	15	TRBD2	CASSLDARETYEQYF	TGTGCCAGCAGCCTAGATGCGCGGGAGACCTACGAGCAGTACTTC
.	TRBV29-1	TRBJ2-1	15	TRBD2	CSVELWRGGYNEQFF	TGCAGCGTTGAACTGTGGCGGGGGGGATACAATGAGCAGTTCTTC
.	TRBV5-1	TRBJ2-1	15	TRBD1	CASSFTGGTYNEQFF	TGCGCCAGCAGCTTTACAGGGGGTACCTACAATGAGCAGTTCTTC
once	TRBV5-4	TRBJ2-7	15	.	CASSLRDDRWDEQYF	TGTGCCAGCAGCCTACGGGACGATCGCTGGGACGAGCAGTACTTC
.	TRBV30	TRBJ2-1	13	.	CAWSQYSGDEQFF	TGTGCCTGGAGCCAATACAGTGGGGATGAGCAGTTCTTC